This TCR beta chain was sequenced in a study of blood T cell repertoires in COVID-19. Study details: Samples taken during acute and convalescent COVID-19 were collected in the United States, Italy and Spain. T cells, B-cell-depleted T cells, or PBMCs provided the cDNA or gDNA that served as material.

A single count supports this clone. This specimen includes other DNA sequences encoding the same CDR3. Study processing details: Estimates of nucleated cell counts were drawn from the amplification of reference gene primers. Sequencing was performed with immunoSEQ multiplex PCR; in TCRdb, only in-frame clones are kept and a portion is missing. The V and J calls and the clone size are those of that table, but D and trimming were determined from the DNA. The repertoire holds some 250,000 clones, 60% to 75% seen once, with around 3.4% in the top ten. Sequencing was performed on peripheral blood. This sequence was found in a woman aged 80 or older with acute or convalescent COVID-19.

CDR3 in DNA: TGTGCCAGCAGTGAAGGGAGGGGACGGCTCAATTCACCCCTCCACTTT. This gives the protein CASSEGRGRLNSPLHF. The V and J genes are TRBV6-1 and TRBJ1-6, with D tentatively TRBD1 (5 bases). From germline, CDR1 is MNHNS and CDR2 SASEGT. There are 16 residues in the CDR3. V was shortened by 1 base and J by 7 bases, with 14 bases between the two germline ends.